In this sample, the clone carrying this T cell receptor (beta chain) turned up once. The CDR3 is 15 residues long. V gave up 6 bases and J gave up 0 bases; unmatched junction bases: 6. Germline assignment: CDR1 MNHEY and CDR2 SVGAGI. These data are taken from a study of blood T cell repertoires in COVID-19. Across the study: Samples representing acute and convalescent COVID-19 were sourced from the United States, Italy and Spain. PBMCs, B-cell-depleted T cells, or T cells provided the cDNA or gDNA that made up the material.

In the original analysis: Nucleated cell counts were estimated from reference gene primer amplification. Profiled with immunoSEQ multiplex PCR; TCRdb holds only in-frame clones, not every one. V and J calls and clone size are given by that table; D and trimming were obtained from the DNA. The repertoire consists of about 670,000 clones, with 85% to 90% occurring once and the leading ten covering roughly 0.25%. Sample: peripheral blood. V and J are TRBV6-5 and TRBJ2-3; 7 nucleotides match TRBD2. This TCR derives from a woman aged 18-30 years with acute or convalescent COVID-19. The CDR3 loop is CASRSRGESTDTQYF. CDR3 DNA: TGTGCCAGCAGATCTCGGGGGGAGAGCACAGATACGCAGTATTTT.